The T cell receptor beta chain under discussion was sequenced for a study of blood T cell repertoires in COVID-19. Study-wide background: The analysed material was cDNA or gDNA that came from T cells, B-cell-depleted T cells, or PBMCs.

As handled by the study authors: Using reference gene primer amplification, nucleated cell counts were estimated. Sequenced by immunoSEQ multiplex PCR; TCRdb stores in-frame clones only, minus some. Clone size and the V and J calls come from that table; the DNA yielded D and trimming. In the table there are some 390,000 clones, around 87% of which are singletons. The CDR3 runs 15 residues. Looked up from germline, CDR1 is MDHEN and CDR2 is SYDVKM. V shed 5 bases, J shed 4 bases, and the junction held 10 bases outside the gene matches. The chain recombines TRBV28 with TRBJ2-5, with TRBD1 identical over 7 bases. This receptor was obtained from a man aged 30-40 years who had recovered from COVID-19. The material sequenced was PBMCs or T cells enriched from blood (not recorded which). In DNA form, the CDR3 reads TGTGCCAGCAGTCCTAGAGGACAGGTAGTAGAGACCCAGTACTTC. Translating it yields CASSPRGQVVETQYF. Full variable domain (outside the CDR3, taken from reference TRBV28 and TRBJ2-5): DVKVTQSSRYLVKRTGEKVFLECVQDMDHENMFWYRQDPGLGLRLIYFSYDVKMKEKGDIPEGYSVSREKKERFSLILESASTNQTSMYLCASSPRGQVVETQYFGPGTRLLVL.